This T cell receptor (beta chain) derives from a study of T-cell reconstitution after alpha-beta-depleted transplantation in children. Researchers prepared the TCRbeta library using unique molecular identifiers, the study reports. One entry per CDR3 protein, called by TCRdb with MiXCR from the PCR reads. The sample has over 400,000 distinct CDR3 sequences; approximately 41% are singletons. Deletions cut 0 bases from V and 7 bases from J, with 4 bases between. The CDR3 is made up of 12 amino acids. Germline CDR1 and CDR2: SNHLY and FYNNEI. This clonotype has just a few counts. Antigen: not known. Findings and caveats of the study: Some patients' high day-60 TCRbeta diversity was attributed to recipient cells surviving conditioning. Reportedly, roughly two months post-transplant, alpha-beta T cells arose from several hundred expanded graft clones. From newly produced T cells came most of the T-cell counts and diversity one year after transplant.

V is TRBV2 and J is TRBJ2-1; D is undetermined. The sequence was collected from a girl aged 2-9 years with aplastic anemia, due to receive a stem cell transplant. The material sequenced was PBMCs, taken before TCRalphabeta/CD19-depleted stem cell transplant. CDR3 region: CASSEALNEQFF. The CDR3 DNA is TGTGCCAGCAGTGAAGCATTGAATGAGCAGTTCTTC.